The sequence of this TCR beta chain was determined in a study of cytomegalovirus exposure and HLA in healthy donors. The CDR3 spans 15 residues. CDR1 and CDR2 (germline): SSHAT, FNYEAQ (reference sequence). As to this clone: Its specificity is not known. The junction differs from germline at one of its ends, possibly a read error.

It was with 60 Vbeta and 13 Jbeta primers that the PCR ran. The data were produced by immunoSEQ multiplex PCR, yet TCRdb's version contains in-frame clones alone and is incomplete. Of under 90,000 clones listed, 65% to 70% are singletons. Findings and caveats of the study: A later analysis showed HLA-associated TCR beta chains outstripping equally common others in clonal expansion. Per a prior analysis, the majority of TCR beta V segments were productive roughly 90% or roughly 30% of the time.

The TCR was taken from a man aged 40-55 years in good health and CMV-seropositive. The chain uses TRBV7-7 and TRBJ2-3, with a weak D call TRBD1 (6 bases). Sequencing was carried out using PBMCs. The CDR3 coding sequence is TGTGCTAGCAGCCCGAATGGACAGCAAACAGATACGCAGTATTTT. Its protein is CASSPNGQQTDTQYF.